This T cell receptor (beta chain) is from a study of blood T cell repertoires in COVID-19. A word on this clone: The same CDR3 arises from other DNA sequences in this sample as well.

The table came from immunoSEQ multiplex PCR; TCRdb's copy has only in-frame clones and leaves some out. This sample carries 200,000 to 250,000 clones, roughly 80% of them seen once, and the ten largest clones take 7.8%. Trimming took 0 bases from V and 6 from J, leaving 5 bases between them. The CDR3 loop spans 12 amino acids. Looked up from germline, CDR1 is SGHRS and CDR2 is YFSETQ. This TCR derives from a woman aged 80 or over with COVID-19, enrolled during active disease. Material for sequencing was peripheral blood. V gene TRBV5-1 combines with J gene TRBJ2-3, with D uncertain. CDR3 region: CASSLVADTQYF. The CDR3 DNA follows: TGCGCCAGCAGCTTGGTGGCCGATACGCAGTATTTT. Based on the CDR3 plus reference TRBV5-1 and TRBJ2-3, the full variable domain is KAGVTQTPRYLIKTRGQQVTLSCSPISGHRSVSWYQQTPGQGLQFLFEYFSETQRNKGNFPGRFSGRQFSNSRSEMNVSTLELGDSALYLCASSLVADTQYFGPGTRLTVL.